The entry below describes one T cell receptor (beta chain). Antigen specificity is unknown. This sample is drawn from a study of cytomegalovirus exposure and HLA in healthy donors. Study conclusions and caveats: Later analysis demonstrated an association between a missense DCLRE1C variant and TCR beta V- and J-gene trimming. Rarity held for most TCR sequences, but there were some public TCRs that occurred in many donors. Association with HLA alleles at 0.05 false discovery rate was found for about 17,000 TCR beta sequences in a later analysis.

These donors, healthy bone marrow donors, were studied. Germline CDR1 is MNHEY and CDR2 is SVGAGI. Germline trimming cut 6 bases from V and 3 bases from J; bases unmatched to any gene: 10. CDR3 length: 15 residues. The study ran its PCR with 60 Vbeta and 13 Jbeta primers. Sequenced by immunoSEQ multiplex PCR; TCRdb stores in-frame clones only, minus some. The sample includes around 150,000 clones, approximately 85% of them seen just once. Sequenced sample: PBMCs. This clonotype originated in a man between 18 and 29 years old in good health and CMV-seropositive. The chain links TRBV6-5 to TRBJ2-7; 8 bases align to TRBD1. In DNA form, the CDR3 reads TGTGCCAGCAGCAGACAGGGGCATCGGAGCTACGAGCAGTACTTC. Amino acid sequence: CASSRQGHRSYEQYF.